This T cell receptor beta chain was sequenced in a study of shared clonotypes between healthy human individuals. The authors distributed each subset's genomic DNA evenly over several immunoSEQ plates. The repertoire was sequenced with immunoSEQ multiplex PCR; TCRdb's copy has only in-frame clones and lacks some. The data contain roughly 490,000 clones, about 79% of them seen just once; the ten biggest clones take up 10% to 15%. The germline V gene has CDR1 SGHRS and CDR2 YFSETQ. The CDR3 loop spans 15 amino acids. Trimming left V 2 bases short and J 2 bases short, with 8 bases between. The gene calls are TRBV5-1 and TRBJ2-6; D might be TRBD1 (5 bases). The TCR comes from a woman aged 40 to 55 in good health. Some clones in this sample may be carry-over from other donors' samples. Sequencing used PBMCs. The CDR3 DNA sequence: TGCGCCAGCAGCTTTACAGGTCCTGGGGCCAACGTCCTGACTTTC. It translates to CASSFTGPGANVLTF.